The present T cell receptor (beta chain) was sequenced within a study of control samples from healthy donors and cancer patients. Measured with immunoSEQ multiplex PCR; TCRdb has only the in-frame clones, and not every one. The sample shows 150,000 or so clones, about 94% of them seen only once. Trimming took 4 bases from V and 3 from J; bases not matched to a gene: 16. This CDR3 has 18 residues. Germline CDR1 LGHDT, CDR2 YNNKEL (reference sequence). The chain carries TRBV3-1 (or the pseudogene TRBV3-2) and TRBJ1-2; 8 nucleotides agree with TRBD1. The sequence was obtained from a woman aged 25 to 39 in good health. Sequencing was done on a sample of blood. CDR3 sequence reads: CASSRATLRDRSDYGYTF. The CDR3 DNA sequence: TGTGCCAGCAGCCGCGCAACACTCCGGGACAGGTCCGACTATGGCTACACCTTC.